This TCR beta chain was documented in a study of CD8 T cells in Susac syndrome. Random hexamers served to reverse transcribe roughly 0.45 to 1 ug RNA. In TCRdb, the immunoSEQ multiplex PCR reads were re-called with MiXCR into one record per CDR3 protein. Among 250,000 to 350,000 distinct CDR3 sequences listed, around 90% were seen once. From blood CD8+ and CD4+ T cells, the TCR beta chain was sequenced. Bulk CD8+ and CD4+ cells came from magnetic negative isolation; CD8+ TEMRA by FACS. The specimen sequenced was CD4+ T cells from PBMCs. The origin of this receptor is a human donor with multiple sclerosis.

Written as DNA, the CDR3 is TGTGCCAGCAGAATCGGGACTCAGGGTGGCTACACCTTC. It encodes CASRIGTQGGYTF. This rearrangement joins TRBV12-3 or TRBV12-4 to TRBJ1-2, with TRBD1 as a possible D gene (5 bases). Trimming shortened V by 6 bases and J by 7 bases, and 15 bases separated the two germline ends. The CDR3 is 13 residues long.